A single sample gave rise to the 2 T cell receptor beta chains below, sequenced in a study of blood T cell repertoires in COVID-19. Profiling relied on immunoSEQ multiplex PCR, and the TCRdb table lists in-frame clones only, not all of them. This repertoire shows 100,000 to 150,000 clones, more than 70% found once; its top ten account for 3.2%. The material sequenced was peripheral blood. The origin of the receptors is a woman older than 75 with COVID-19, enrolled during active disease.

This clone came up a few times. CDR3 DNA sequence: TGTGCCATCAGTGCCCGGGACAGCGGCTCTATGAACACTGAAGCTTTCTTT. This gives the protein CAISARDSGSMNTEAFF. J is TRBJ1-1 and V is TRBV10-3, with 7 bases lining up with TRBD1. V shed 4 bases, J shed 0 bases, and the junction held 11 bases outside the gene matches. Germline CDR1 is ENHRY and CDR2 is SYGVKD. CDR3 length equals 17 residues.

For the CDR3, the DNA is TGTGCCATCACCGGGGGTGCCTCTGGAAACACCATATATTTT. Protein sequence: CAITGGASGNTIYF. The gene calls are TRBV28 and TRBJ1-3; the D gene is possibly TRBD1 (5 bases). Per germline, CDR1 MDHEN and CDR2 SYDVKM. V shed 10 bases and J shed 0 bases, with 13 bases lying between them. This CDR3 is 14 amino acids long. The whole variable domain, filled in from reference TRBV28 and TRBJ1-3, reads DVKVTQSSRYLVKRTGEKVFLECVQDMDHENMFWYRQDPGLGLRLIYFSYDVKMKEKGDIPEGYSVSREKKERFSLILESASTNQTSMYLCAITGGASGNTIYFGEGSWLTVV.